This T cell receptor (beta chain) was found in a study of T cells in Graves' hyperthyroidism and ophthalmopathy. In the case of this clonotype: Its matching antigen is unknown.

Germline trimming cut 2 bases from V and 6 bases from J; bases unmatched to any gene: 7. Germline V gene sequence: CDR1 DFQATT, CDR2 SNEGSKA (reference sequence). The CDR3 extends over 13 amino acids. RNA transcripts provided the source from which TCR beta CDR3 regions were amplified. Carried out on the TCR CDR3, a first-round RT-PCR used the HTBI primer set. From the multiplex PCR reads, TCRdb called clonotypes with MiXCR, one entry per CDR3 protein. The table shows 500,000 to 650,000 distinct CDR3 sequences, with about 14% occurring only once. General observations from the study: In the blood, most expanded thyroid clonotypes above 0.001 appeared as well. Ophthalmopathy was told apart from stable hyperthyroidism by a 13 V-J model.

The TCR originated in a woman aged 50 to 60 with Graves' ophthalmopathy. Material: blood. V and J are TRBV20-1 and TRBJ2-7; 7 bases are shared with TRBD2. The CDR3: CSARQGLEVEQYF. The CDR3, as DNA: TGCAGTGCTAGACAAGGACTAGAGGTCGAGCAGTACTTC.